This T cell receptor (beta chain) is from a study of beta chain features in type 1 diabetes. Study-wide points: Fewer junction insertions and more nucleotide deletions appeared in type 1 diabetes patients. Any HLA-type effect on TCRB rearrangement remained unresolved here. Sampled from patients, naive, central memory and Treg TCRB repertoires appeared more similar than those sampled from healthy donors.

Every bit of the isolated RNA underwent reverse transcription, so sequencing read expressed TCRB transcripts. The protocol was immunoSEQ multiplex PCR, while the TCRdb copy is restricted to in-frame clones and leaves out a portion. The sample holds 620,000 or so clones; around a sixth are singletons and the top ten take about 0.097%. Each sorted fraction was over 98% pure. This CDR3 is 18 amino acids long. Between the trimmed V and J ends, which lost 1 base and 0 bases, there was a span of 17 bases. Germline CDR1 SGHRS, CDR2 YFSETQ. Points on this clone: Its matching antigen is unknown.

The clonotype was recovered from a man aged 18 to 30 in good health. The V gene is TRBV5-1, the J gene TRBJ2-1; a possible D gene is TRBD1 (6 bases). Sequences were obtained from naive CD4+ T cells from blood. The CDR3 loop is CASSLRAPGGLSYNEQFF. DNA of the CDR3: TGCGCCAGCAGCTTGAGGGCCCCTGGGGGCCTCTCCTACAATGAGCAGTTCTTC.